The T cell receptor (beta chain) under discussion was sequenced for a study of blood T cell repertoires in COVID-19. Overall study: PBMCs, B-cell-depleted T cells, or T cells provided the cDNA or gDNA that made up the material.

V was trimmed by 6 bases and J by 10 bases, leaving 21 bases between them. Germline V gene sequence: CDR1 SEHNR, CDR2 FQNEAQ (reference sequence). The CDR3 length is 15 residues. The repertoire was sequenced with immunoSEQ multiplex PCR; TCRdb's copy has only in-frame clones and lacks some. Among 250,000 to 300,000 clones listed, 80% to 95% were seen once. Self-reported history from a screening survey and questionnaire set each donor's cohort. V gene TRBV7-9 combines with J gene TRBJ1-4, with D perhaps TRBD1 (6 bases). The sequencing sample was made of PBMCs or T cells enriched from blood (not recorded which). The sequence derives from a woman aged 30 to 39 who had recovered from COVID-19. This CDR3 is CASSTAGTNLIKLFF. Written as DNA, the CDR3 is TGTGCCAGCAGTACCGCCGGGACAAACCTTATAAAACTGTTTTTT.